One T cell receptor (beta chain) is described in this entry. Its antigen is unidentified. Assay: immunoSEQ multiplex PCR; the TCRdb copy retains only in-frame clones and omits some. The data show about 190,000 clones, 80% to 90% seen once. The sample originates from a study of T cell responses to AZD1222 COVID-19 vaccine. Whole-study findings and limits: At 160-218 and 743-854, vaccine-associated CD4 TCRs were dominant, and they spanned spike.

Germline V gene data show CDR1 as LNHDA and CDR2 as SQIVND (reference sequence). V gave up 3 bases and J gave up 6 bases; unmatched junction bases: 12. The CDR3 length is 16 residues. Source: peripheral blood, taken on day 0 of AZD1222 vaccination. This TCR derives from an adult in good health. The chain couples TRBV19 to TRBJ2-3, with 7 bases identical to TRBD2. The CDR3 here is CASSILAVPRGDTQYF. As DNA, the CDR3 is TGTGCCAGTAGTATTCTAGCGGTCCCACGGGGGGATACGCAGTATTTT.